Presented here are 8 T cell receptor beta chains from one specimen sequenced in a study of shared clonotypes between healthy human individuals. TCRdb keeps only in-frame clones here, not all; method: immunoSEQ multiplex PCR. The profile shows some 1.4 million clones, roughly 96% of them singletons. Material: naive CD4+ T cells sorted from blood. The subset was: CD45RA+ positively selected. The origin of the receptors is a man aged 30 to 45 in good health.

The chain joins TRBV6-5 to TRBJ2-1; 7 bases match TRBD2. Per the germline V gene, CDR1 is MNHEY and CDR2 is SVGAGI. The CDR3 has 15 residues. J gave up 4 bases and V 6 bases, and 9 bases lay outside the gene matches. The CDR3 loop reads CASSGGLGAYNEQFF. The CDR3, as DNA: TGTGCCAGCAGCGGCGGACTAGGGGCATACAATGAGCAGTTCTTC.

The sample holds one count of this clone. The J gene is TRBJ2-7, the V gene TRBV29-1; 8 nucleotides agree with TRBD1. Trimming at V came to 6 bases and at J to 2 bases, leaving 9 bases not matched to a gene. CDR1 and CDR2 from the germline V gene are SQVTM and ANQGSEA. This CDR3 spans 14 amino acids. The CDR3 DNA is TGCAGCGTGAGGTTCAGGGGGCGACCCTACGAGCAGTACTTC. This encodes CSVRFRGRPYEQYF.

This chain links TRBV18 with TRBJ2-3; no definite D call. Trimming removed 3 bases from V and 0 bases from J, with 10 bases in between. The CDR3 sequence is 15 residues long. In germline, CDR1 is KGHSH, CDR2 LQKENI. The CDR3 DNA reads TGTGCCAGCTCACCCCCATCTTCTAGCACAGATACGCAGTATTTT. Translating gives CASSPPSSSTDTQYF.

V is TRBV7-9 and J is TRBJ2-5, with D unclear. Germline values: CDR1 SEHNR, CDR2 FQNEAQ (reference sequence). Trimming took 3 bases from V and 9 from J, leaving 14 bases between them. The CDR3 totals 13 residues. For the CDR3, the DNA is TGTGCCAGCAGCTTTGGACCGCACGCGGCCCAGTACTTC. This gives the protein CASSFGPHAAQYF. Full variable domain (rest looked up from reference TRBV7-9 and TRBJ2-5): DTGVSQNPRHKITKRGQNVTFRCDPISEHNRLYWYRQTLGQGPEFLTYFQNEAQLEKSRLLSDRFSAERPKGSFSTLEIQRTEQGDSAMYLCASSFGPHAAQYFGPGTRLLVL.

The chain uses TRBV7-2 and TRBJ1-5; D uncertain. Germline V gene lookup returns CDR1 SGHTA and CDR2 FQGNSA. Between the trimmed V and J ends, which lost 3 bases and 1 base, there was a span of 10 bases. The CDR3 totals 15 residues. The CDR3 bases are TGTGCCAGCAGCTTGACGGCGGGGAGCAATCAGCCCCAGCATTTT. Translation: CASSLTAGSNQPQHF. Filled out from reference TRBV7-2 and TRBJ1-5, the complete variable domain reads GAGVSQSPSNKVTEKGKDVELRCDPISGHTALYWYRQSLGQGLEFLIYFQGNSAPDKSGLPSDRFSAERTGGSVSTLTIQRTQQEDSAVYLCASSLTAGSNQPQHFGDGTRLSIL.

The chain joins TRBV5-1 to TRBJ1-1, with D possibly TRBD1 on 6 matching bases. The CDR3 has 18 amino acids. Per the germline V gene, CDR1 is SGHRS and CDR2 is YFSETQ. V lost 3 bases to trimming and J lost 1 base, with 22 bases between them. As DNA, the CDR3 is TGCGCCAGCAGCTCAGGGGTCGGGGGTCGGTCGGCGAACACTGAAGCTTTCTTT. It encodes CASSSGVGGRSANTEAFF.

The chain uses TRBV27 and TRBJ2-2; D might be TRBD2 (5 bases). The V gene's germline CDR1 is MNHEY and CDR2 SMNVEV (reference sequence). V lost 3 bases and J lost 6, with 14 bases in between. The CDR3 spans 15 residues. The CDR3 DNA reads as TGTGCCAGCAGTTTCGCTAGCTCCGCGGCCGGGGAGCTGTTTTTT. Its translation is CASSFASSAAGELFF.

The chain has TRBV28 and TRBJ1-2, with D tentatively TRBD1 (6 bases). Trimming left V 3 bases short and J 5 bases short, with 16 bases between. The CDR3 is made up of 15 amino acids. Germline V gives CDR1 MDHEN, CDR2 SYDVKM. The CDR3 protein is CASSFRQGLGYGYTF. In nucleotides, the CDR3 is TGTGCCAGCAGTTTCCGGCAGGGGTTAGGGTATGGCTACACCTTC.